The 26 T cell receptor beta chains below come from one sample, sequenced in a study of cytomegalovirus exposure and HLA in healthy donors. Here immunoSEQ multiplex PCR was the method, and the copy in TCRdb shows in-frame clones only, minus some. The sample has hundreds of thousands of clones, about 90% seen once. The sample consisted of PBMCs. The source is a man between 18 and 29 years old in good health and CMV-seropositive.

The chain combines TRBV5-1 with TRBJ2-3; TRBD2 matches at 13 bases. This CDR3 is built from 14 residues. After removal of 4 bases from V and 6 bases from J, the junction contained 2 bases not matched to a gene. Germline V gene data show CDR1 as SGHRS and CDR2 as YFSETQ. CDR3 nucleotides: TGCGCCAGCAGCGGGACTAGCGGGATTGATACGCAGTATTTT. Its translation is CASSGTSGIDTQYF. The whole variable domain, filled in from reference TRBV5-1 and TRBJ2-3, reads KAGVTQTPRYLIKTRGQQVTLSCSPISGHRSVSWYQQTPGQGLQFLFEYFSETQRNKGNFPGRFSGRQFSNSRSEMNVSTLELGDSALYLCASSGTSGIDTQYFGPGTRLTVL.

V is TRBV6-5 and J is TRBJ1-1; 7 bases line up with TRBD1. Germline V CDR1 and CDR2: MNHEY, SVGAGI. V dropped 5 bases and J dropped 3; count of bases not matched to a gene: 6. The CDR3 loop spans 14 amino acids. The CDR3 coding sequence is TGTGCCAGCAGTGGGACAGTGGCGGACACTGAAGCTTTCTTT. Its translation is CASSGTVADTEAFF.

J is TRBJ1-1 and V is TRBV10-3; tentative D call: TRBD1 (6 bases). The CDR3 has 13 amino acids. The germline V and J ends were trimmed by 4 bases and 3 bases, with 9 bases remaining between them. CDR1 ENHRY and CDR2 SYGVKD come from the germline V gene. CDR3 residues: CAISVAGDTEAFF. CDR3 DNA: TGTGCCATCAGTGTGGCAGGGGACACTGAAGCTTTCTTT.

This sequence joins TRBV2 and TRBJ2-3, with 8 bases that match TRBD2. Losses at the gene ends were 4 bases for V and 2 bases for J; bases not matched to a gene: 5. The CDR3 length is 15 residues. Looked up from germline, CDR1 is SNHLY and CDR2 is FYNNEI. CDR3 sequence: CASSAAGGSTDTQYF. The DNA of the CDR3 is TGTGCCAGCAGTGCCGCGGGAGGTTCCACAGATACGCAGTATTTT. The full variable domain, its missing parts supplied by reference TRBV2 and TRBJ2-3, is EPEVTQTPSHQVTQMGQEVILRCVPISNHLYFYWYRQILGQKVEFLVSFYNNEISEKSEIFDDQFSVERPDGSNFTLKIRSTKLEDSAMYFCASSAAGGSTDTQYFGPGTRLTVL.

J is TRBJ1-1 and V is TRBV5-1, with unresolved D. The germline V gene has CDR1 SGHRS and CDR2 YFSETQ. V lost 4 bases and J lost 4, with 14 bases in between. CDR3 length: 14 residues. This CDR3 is CASSLGGSGTEAFF. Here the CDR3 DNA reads TGCGCCAGCAGCCTGGGAGGGTCGGGCACTGAAGCTTTCTTT.

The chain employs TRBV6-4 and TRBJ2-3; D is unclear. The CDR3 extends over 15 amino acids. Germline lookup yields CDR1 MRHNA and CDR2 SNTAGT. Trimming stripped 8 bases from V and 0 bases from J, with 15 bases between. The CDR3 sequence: CASSEVAGSTDTQYF. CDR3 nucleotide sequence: TGTGCCAGCTCCGAGGTCGCCGGCAGCACAGATACGCAGTATTTT.

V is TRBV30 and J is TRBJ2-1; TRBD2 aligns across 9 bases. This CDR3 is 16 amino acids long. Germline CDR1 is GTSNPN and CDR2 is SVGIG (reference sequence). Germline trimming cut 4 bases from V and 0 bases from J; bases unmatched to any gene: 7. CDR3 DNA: TGTGCCTGGATTACGACTAGCGGAGGCTCCTACAATGAGCAGTTCTTC. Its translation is CAWITTSGGSYNEQFF.

The CDR3 coding sequence is TGTGCCAGCAGTTACACGACGGTGAATGAGCAGTTCTTC. Translating gives CASSYTTVNEQFF. The chain combines TRBV6-5 with TRBJ2-1; D not certain. With 2 bases removed from V and 7 bases from J, the gap between germline ends came to 9 bases. Germline CDR1 is MNHEY and CDR2 is SVGAGI. The CDR3 is 13 residues long.

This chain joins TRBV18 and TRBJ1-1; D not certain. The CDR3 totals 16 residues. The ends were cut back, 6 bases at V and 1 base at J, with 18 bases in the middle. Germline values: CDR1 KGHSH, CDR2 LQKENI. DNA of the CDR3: TGTGCCAGCTCCTCCCCGACGGAGGCGGAGAACACTGAAGCTTTCTTT. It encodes CASSSPTEAENTEAFF.

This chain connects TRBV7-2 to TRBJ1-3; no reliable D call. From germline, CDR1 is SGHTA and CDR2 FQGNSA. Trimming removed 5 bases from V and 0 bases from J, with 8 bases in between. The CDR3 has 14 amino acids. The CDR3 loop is CASSPMISGNTIYF. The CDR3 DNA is TGTGCCAGCAGCCCGATGATCTCTGGAAACACCATATATTTT.

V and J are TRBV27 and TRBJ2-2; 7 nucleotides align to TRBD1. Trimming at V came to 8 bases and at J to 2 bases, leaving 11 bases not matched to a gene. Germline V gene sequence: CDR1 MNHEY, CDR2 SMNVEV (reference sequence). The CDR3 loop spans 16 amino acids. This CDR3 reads CASGQVAPANTGELFF. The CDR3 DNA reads TGTGCCAGCGGACAGGTAGCCCCCGCCAACACCGGGGAGCTGTTTTTT.

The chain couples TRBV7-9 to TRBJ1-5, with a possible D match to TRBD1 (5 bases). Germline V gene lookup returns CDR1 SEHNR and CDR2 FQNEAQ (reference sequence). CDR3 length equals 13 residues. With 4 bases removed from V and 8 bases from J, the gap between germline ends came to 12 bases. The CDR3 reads CASSSVGTKPQHF. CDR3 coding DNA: TGTGCCAGCAGCTCAGTGGGGACCAAGCCCCAGCATTTT.

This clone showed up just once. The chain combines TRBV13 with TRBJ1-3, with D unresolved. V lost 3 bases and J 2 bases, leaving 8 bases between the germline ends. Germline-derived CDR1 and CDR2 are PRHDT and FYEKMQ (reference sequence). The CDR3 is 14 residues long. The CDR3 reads CASSLSLTGNTIYF. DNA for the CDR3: TGTGCCAGCAGCTTGAGTCTCACTGGAAACACCATATATTTT.

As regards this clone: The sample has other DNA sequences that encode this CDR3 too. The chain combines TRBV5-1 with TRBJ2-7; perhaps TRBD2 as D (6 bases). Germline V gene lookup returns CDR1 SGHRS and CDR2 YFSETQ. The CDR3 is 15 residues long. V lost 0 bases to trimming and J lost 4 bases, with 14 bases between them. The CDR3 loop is CASSLVLEGRYEQYF. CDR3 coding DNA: TGCGCCAGCAGCTTGGTCCTTGAGGGGAGGTACGAGCAGTACTTC. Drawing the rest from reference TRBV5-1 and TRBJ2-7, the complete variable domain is KAGVTQTPRYLIKTRGQQVTLSCSPISGHRSVSWYQQTPGQGLQFLFEYFSETQRNKGNFPGRFSGRQFSNSRSEMNVSTLELGDSALYLCASSLVLEGRYEQYFGPGTRLTVT.

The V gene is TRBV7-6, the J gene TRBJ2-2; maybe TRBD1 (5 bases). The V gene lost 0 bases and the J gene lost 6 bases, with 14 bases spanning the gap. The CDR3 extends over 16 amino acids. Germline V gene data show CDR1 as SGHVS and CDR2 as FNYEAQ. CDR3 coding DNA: TGTGCCAGCAGCTTAGCGGGGCCTATGACGTCCGGGGAGCTGTTTTTT. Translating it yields CASSLAGPMTSGELFF.

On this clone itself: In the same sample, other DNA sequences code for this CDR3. The CDR3 region has the DNA TGTGCCAGCAGCTTAGGGGGATATGGCTACACCTTC. It yields the protein CASSLGGYGYTF. This chain connects TRBV11-2 to TRBJ1-2; D unresolved. Germline-derived CDR1 and CDR2 are SGHAT and FQNNGV. The V gene lost 1 base and the J gene lost 5 bases, with 5 bases spanning the gap. CDR3 length: 12 amino acids.

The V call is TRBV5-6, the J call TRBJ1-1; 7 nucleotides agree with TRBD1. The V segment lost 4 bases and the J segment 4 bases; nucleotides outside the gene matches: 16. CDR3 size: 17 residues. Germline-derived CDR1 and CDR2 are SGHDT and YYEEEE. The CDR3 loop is CASSQLTRGLKGTEAFF. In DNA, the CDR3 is TGTGCCAGCAGCCAATTAACGAGGGGGCTGAAGGGCACTGAAGCTTTCTTT.

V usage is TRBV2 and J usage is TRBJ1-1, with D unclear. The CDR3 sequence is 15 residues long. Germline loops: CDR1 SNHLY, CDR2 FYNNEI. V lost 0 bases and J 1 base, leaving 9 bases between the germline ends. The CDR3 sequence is CASSEAPRPNTEAFF. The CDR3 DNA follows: TGTGCCAGCAGTGAAGCCCCTCGACCGAACACTGAAGCTTTCTTT. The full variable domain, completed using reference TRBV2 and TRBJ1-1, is EPEVTQTPSHQVTQMGQEVILRCVPISNHLYFYWYRQILGQKVEFLVSFYNNEISEKSEIFDDQFSVERPDGSNFTLKIRSTKLEDSAMYFCASSEAPRPNTEAFFGQGTRLTVV.

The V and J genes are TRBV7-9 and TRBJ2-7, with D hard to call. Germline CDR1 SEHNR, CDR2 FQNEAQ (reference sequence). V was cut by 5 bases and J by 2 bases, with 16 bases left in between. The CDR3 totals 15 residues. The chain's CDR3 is CASSPFEKSPYEQYF. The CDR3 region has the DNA TGTGCCAGCAGCCCCTTTGAGAAGTCTCCCTACGAGCAGTACTTC.

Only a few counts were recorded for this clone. The DNA of the CDR3 is TGTGCCAGCAGCTTAAATACGAACACTGAAGCTTTCTTT. Protein product: CASSLNTNTEAFF. This rearrangement joins TRBV7-9 to TRBJ1-1; D unclear. Trimming took off 2 bases at V and 1 base at J, with 5 bases between the two ends. The germline V gene encodes CDR1 SEHNR and CDR2 FQNEAQ (reference sequence). The CDR3 is 13 residues long.

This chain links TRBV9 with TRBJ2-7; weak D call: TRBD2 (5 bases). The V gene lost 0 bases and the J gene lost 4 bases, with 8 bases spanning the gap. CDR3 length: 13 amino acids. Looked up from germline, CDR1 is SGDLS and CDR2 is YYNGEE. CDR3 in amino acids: CASSVGGHYEQYF. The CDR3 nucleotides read TGTGCCAGCAGCGTAGGAGGGCATTACGAGCAGTACTTC.

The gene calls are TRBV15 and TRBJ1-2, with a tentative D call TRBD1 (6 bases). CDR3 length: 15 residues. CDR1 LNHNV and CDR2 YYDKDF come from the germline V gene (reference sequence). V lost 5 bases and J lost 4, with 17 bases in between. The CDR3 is CATSADDRTFYGYTF. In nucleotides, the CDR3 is TGTGCCACCAGCGCCGACGACAGGACGTTCTATGGCTACACCTTC.

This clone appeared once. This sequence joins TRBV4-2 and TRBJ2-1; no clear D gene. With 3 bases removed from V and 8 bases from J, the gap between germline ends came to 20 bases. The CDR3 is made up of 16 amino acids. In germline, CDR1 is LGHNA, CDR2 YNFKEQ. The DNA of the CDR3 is TGTGCCAGCAGCCATGAGACTGCAGTAGGGTGGTATGAGCAGTTCTTC. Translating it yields CASSHETAVGWYEQFF.

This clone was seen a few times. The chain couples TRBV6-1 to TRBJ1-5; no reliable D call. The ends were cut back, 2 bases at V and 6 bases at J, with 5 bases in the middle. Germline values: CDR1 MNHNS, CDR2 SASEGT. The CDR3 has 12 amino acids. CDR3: CASSERAQPQHF. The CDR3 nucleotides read TGTGCCAGCAGTGAACGGGCTCAGCCCCAGCATTTT.

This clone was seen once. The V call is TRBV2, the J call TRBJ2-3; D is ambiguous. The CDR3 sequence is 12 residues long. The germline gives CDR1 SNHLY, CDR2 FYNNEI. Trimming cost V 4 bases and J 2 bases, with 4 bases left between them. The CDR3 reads CASSAITDTQYF. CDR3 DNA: TGTGCCAGCAGTGCGATCACAGATACGCAGTATTTT.

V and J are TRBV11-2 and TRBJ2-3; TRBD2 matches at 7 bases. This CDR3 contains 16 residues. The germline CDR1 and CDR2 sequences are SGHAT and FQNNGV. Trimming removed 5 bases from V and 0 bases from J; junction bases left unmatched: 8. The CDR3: CASSPGTMGSTDTQYF. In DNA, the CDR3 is TGTGCCAGCAGCCCGGGGACTATGGGTAGCACAGATACGCAGTATTTT. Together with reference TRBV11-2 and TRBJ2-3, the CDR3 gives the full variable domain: EAGVAQSPRYKIIEKRQSVAFWCNPISGHATLYWYQQILGQGPKLLIQFQNNGVVDDSQLPKDRFSAERLKGVDSTLKIQPAKLEDSAVYLCASSPGTMGSTDTQYFGPGTRLTVL.